The text below deals with one T cell receptor beta chain. This clonotype was observed a handful of times. It lacks a known antigen. Qualities for individual bases were not recorded, and no much larger clone is one base off. The library was produced with 5' RACE. The sequencing machine was an Illumina HiSeq 2500. The second PCR ran for roughly 7 to 11 cycles and used a J-beta primer mix along with a sample-barcoded 5' primer. Each TCR beta cDNA molecule received a unique molecular identifier from a template-switch 5' adaptor carrying 12 random nucleotides. Each sample yielded at least 2.5 million CDR3-containing paired-end reads. First-strand cDNA was synthesized from all RNA with the Mint cDNA synthesis kit, primed by a TRBC-specific oligonucleotide. Following uracil-DNA glycosylase treatment, a first 18-cycle PCR with universal primers M1SS and BC2_uni_R was performed on all cDNA. The source study handled its data this way. For normalization, 1 million high-quality reads, each with a distinct molecular identifier, were randomly selected from each sample. Reads sharing molecular identifiers were discarded rather than binned into consensus sequences. MiTCR, with a Q25 quality threshold and the strictest error-elimination algorithm, was used for CDR3 identification, clonotype clustering and error correction. Lower-bound total TCR beta diversity was estimated with a nonparametric unseen species model using Euler transformation. TCRdb itself trimmed the public reads at Q25 with fastp, ran MiXCR and retained productive beta chains. Entries that share a CDR3 protein sequence are merged under the most common genes and DNA. The V and J calls and clone size are TCRdb's, not the authors'. Present in this sample are approximately 400,000 distinct CDR3 sequences, approximately 51% of which were seen just once. Over 40% of the sample is in the top ten clones.

The data were taken from a study of blood T cells in healthy people across ages (dated by TCRdb to the mid-2010s). With respect to the entire study: In model experiments, template switching captured roughly one uniquely barcoded TCR beta cDNA molecule for every two T cells. Age-related changes in TCR beta repertoire diversity were measured in the study by deep sequencing normalized with unique cDNA molecular identifiers. The study analyzed two additional independent replicas of 1 million unique cDNA reads from the same blood draw for two donors, one aged 18 to 30 and one aged 80 or older. The donors were split into four age groups: young (average 16 years), middle-aged (39), aged (roughly 60) and long-lived (roughly 88). Donors of different ages were randomly distributed across sequencing lanes to avoid experimental bias.

General conclusions and limits of the study: Estimates of total diversity based on one million sequenced T cells were regarded as lower bounds and as underestimates. The percentage of naive T cells measured by flow cytometry correlated strongly with observed TCR beta diversity. Since profiling was done on bulk unsorted PBMCs, naive and antigen-experienced compartments could not be conclusively compared. Observed TCR beta diversity per million T cells fell roughly linearly with age, and a significant reduction was already apparent by age around 36. The long-lived group showed more naive CD4+ T cells, fewer expanded clones and increased TCR diversity than the aged group, suggesting age selection. Because the CMV infection status of the donors was unknown, age-related changes in expanded clonotypes may potentially have been confounded.

CDR1 and CDR2 are read off the germline V gene as LGHNA and YNFKEQ. The CDR3 spans 17 residues, from the cysteine through the phenylalanine. The retained sequence is limited to the CDR3, 51 bases, with the frame set at the first base. V is trimmed back by 2 bases and J by 2 bases, and the junction contains 9 bases that no gene match accounts for. Systemically healthy Caucasian individuals from Russia, some 40 in total and aged about 6 to 95 years, were included as donors. Approximately 11 milliliters of peripheral blood were drawn from each donor into EDTA-treated Vacutainer tubes. Ficoll-Paque density-gradient centrifugation was used to isolate PBMCs, with at least 6.5 million obtained per sample. Total RNA, at least 5 micrograms per sample, was extracted from PBMCs with Trizol reagent. The percentages of naive CD45RAhigh/CD27high T cells were determined by flow cytometry on a PBMC aliquot from every donor.

Sequenced input: blood. The sequence came from a man between 60 and 70 years old in good health. This receptor chain uses TRBV4-2 and TRBJ1-2; the junction holds 9 bases that match TRBD1. The CDR3 loop reads CASSQQTGTGPNYGYTF. The sequenced DNA is TGTGCCAGCAGCCAACAAACCGGGACAGGGCCCAACTATGGCTACACCTTC.